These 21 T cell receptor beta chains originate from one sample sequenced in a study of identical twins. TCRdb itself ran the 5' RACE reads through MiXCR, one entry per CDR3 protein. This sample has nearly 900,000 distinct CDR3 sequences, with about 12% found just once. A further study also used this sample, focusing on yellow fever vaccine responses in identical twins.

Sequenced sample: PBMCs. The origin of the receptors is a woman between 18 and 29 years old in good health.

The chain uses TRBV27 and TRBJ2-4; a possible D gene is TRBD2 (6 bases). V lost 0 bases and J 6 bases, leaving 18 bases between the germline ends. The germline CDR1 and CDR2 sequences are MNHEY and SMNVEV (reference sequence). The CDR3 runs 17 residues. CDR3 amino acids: CASSLSPIGGLRNIQYF. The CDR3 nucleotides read TGTGCCAGCAGTTTATCCCCAATCGGGGGATTGAGAAACATTCAGTACTTC.

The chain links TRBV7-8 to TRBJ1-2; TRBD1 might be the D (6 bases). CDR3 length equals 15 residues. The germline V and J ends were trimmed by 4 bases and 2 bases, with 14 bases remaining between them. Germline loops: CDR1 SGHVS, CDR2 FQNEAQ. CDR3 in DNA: TGTGCCAGCAGCTCCACAGGGAATCGCAACTATGGCTACACCTTC. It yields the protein CASSSTGNRNYGYTF.

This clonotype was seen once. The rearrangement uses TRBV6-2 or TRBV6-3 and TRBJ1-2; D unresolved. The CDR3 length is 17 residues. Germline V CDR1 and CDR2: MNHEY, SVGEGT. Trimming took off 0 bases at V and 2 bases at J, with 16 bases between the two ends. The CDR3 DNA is TGTGCCAGCAGTTACTCGGGCGCTAAACTAAGGAACTATGGCTACACCTTC. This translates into CASSYSGAKLRNYGYTF.

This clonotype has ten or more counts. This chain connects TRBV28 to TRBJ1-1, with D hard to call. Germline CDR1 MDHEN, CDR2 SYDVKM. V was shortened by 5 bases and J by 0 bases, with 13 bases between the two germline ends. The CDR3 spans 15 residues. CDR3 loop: CASSLREGMNTEAFF. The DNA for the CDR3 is TGTGCCAGCAGTCTCAGAGAGGGAATGAACACTGAAGCTTTCTTT.

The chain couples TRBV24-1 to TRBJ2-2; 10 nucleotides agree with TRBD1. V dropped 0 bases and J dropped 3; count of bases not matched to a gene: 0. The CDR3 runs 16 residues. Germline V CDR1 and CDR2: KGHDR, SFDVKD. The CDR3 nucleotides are TGTGCCACCAGTGATTTGGGGACAGGGGACACCGGGGAGCTGTTTTTT. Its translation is CATSDLGTGDTGELFF.

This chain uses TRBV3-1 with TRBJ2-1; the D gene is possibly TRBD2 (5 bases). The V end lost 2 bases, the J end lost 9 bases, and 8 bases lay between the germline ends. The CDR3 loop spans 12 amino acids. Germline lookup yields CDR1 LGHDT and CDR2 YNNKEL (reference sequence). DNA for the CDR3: TGTGCCAGCAGCCAACTAGCATCTGAGCAGTTCTTC. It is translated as CASSQLASEQFF.

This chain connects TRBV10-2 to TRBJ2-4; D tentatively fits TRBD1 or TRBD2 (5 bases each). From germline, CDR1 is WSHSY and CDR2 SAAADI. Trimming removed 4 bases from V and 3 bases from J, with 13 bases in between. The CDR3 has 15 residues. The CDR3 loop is CASSGPGTDKNIQYF. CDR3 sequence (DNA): TGCGCCAGCAGTGGGCCCGGGACCGACAAAAACATTCAGTACTTC.

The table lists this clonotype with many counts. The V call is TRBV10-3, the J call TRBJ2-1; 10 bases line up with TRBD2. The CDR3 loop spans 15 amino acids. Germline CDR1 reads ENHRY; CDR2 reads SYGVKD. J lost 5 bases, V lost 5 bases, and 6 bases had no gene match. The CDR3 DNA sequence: TGTGCCATCAGTACCAGAGGACTAGCGGACAATGAGCAGTTCTTC. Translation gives CAISTRGLADNEQFF.

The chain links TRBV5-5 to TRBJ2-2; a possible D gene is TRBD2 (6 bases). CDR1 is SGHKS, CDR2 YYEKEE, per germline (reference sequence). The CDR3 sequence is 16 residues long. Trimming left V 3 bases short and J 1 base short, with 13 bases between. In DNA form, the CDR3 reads TGTGCCAGCAGCTCCTCCCGGCGGGAGAACACCGGGGAGCTGTTTTTT. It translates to CASSSSRRENTGELFF.

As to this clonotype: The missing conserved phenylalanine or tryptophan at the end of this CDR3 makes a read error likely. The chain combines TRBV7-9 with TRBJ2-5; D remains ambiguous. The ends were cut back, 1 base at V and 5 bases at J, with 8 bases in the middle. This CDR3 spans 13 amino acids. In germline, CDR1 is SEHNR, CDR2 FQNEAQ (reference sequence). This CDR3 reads CASSLGGVETQYS. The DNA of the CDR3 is TGTGCCAGCAGCTTAGGTGGCGTGGAGACCCAGTACTCC.

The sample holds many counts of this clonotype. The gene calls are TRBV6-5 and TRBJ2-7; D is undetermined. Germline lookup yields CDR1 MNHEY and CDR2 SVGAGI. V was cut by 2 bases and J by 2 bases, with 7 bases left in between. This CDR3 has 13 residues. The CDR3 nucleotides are TGTGCCAGCAGTTACGGCGGTCCCTACGAGCAGTACTTC. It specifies CASSYGGPYEQYF.

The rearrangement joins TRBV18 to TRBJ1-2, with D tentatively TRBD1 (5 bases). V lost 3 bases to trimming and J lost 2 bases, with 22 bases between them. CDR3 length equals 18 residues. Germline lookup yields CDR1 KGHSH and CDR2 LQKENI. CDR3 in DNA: TGTGCCAGCTCACCTCTATTACCTGCCGGGACGGTGAACTATGGCTACACCTTC. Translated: CASSPLLPAGTVNYGYTF.

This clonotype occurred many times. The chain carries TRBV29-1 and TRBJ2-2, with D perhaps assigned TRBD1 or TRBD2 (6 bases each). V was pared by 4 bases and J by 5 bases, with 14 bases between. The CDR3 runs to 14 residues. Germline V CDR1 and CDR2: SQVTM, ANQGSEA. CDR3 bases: TGCAGCGTTGGTTGGGGGGCAGGAACCGGGGAGCTGTTTTTT. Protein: CSVGWGAGTGELFF.

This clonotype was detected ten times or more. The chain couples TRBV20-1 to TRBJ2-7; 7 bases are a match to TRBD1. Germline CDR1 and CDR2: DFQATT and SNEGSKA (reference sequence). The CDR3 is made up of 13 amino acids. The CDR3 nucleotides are TGCAGTGCTAGGGAGACAGGGTTCAACGAACAGTACGTC. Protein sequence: CSARETGFNEQYV.

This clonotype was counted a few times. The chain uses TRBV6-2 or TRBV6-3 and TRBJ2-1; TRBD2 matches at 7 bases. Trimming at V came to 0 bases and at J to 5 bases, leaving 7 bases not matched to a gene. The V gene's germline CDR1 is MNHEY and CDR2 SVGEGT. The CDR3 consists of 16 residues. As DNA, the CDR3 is TGTGCCAGCAGTTACTCGATGGCTAGCGGTAACAATGAGCAGTTCTTC. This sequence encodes CASSYSMASGNNEQFF.

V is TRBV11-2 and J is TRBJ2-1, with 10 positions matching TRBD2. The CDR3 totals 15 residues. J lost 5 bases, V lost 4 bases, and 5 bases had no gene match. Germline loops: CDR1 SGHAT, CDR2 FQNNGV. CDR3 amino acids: CASSYLAGGNNEQFF. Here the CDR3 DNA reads TGTGCCAGCAGCTATTTAGCGGGGGGCAACAATGAGCAGTTCTTC. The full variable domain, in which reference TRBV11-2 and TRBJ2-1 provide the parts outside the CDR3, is EAGVAQSPRYKIIEKRQSVAFWCNPISGHATLYWYQQILGQGPKLLIQFQNNGVVDDSQLPKDRFSAERLKGVDSTLKIQPAKLEDSAVYLCASSYLAGGNNEQFFGPGTRLTVL.

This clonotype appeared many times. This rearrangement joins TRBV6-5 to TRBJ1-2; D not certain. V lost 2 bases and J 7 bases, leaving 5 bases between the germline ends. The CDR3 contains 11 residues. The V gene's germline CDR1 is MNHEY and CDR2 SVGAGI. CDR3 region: CASSYGAGYTF. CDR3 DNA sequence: TGTGCCAGCAGTTACGGTGCTGGCTACACCTTC.

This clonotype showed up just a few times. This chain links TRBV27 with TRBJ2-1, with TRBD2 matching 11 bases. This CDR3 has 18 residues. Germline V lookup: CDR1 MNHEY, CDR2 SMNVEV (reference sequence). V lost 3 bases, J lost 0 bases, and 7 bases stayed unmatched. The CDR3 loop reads CASSLISGRASSYNEQFF. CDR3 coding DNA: TGTGCCAGCAGTTTGATTAGCGGGAGGGCCAGCTCCTACAATGAGCAGTTCTTC.

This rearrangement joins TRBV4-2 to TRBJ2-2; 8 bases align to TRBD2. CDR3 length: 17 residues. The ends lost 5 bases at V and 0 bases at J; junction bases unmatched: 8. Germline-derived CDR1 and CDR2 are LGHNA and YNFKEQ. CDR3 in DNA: TGTGCCAGCAGCTTTCTGACTAGCGTAGCGAACACCGGGGAGCTGTTTTTT. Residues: CASSFLTSVANTGELFF.

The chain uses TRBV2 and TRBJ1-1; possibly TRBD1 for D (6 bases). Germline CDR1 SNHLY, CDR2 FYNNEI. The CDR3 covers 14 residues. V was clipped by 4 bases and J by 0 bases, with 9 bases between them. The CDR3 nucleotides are TGTGCCAGCAGTGGAGGGGGAATGAACACTGAAGCTTTCTTT. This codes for CASSGGGMNTEAFF.

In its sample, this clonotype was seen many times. The CDR3 DNA reads TGTGCCAGCAGCTCACAGGGGACCGGGGAGCTGTTTTTT. This encodes CASSSQGTGELFF. The rearrangement links TRBV12-3 or TRBV12-4 to TRBJ2-2; 7 nucleotides align to TRBD1. The J segment lost 5 bases and the V segment lost 6 bases, leaving 3 bases of the junction unmatched. The CDR3 runs 13 residues.